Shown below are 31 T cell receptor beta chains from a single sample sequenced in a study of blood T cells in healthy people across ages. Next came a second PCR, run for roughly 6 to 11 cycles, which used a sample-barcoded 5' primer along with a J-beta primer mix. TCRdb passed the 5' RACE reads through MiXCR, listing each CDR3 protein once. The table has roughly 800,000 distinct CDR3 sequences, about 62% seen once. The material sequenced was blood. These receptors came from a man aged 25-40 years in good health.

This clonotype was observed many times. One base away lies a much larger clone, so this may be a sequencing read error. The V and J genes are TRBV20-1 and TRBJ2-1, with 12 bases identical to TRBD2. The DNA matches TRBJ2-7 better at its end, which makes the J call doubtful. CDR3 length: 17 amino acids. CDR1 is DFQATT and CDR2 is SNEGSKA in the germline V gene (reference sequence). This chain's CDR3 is CSASWLAGGSSYNEQYF. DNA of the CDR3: TGCAGTGCTAGCTGGCTAGCGGGGGGGAGCTCCTACAATGAGCAGTACTTC.

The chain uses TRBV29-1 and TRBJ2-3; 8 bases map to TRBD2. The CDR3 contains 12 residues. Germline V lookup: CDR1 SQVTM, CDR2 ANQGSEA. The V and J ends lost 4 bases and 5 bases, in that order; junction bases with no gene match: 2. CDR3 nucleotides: TGCAGCGTTGCCCTAGCGGGAGATACGCAGTATTTT. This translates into CSVALAGDTQYF.

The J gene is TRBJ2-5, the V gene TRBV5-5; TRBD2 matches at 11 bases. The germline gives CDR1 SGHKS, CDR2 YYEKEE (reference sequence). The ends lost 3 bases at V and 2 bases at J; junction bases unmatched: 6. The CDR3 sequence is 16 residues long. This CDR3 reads CASSWVGTSGQETQYF. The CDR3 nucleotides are TGTGCCAGCAGCTGGGTAGGGACTAGCGGACAAGAGACCCAGTACTTC. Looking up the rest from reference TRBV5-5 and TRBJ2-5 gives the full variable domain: DAGVTQSPTHLIKTRGQQVTLRCSPISGHKSVSWYQQVLGQGPQFIFQYYEKEERGRGNFPDRFSARQFPNYSSELNVNALLLGDSALYLCASSWVGTSGQETQYFGPGTRLLVL.

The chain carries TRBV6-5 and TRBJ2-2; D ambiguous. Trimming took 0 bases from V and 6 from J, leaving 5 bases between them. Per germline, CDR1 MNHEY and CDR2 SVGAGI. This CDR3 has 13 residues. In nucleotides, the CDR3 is TGTGCCAGCAGTTACTCCGAACCCGGGGAGCTGTTTTTT. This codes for CASSYSEPGELFF.

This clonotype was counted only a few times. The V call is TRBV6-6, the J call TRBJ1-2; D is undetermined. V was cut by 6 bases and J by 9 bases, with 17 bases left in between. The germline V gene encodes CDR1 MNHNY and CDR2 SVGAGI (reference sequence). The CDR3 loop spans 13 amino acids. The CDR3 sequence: CASSHGPGESYTF. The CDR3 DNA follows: TGTGCCAGCAGCCATGGACCTGGTGAAAGCTACACCTTC.

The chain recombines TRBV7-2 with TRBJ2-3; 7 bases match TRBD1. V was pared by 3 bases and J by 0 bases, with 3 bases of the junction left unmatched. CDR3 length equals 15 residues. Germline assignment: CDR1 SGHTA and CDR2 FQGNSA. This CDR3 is CASSFRGLSTDTQYF. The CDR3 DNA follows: TGTGCCAGCAGCTTTAGGGGGCTGAGCACAGATACGCAGTATTTT.

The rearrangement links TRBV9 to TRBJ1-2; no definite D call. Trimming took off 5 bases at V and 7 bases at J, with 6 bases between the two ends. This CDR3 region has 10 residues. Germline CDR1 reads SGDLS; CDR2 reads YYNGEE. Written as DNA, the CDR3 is TGTGCCAGCAGTGGTGGTGGCTACACCTTC. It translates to CASSGGGYTF.

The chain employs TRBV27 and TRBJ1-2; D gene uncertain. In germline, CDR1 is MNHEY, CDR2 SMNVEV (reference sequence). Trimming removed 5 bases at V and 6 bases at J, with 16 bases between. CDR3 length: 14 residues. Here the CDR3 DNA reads TGTGCCAGCAGTGGAGGGAGACCTCCCCATGGCTACACCTTC. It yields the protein CASSGGRPPHGYTF.

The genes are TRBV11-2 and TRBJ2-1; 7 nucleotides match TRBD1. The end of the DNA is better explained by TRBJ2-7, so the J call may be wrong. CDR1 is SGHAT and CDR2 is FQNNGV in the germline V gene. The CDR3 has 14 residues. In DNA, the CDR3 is TGTGCCAGCAGCTTCGGGACAGTTGACAATGAGCAGTACTTC. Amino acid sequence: CASSFGTVDNEQYF.

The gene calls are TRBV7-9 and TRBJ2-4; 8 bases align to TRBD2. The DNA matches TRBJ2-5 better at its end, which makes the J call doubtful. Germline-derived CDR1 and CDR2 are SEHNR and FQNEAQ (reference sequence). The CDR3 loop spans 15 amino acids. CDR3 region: CASSLAGTSQETQYF. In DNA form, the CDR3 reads TGTGCCAGCAGCTTAGCAGGGACTAGTCAAGAGACCCAGTACTTC.

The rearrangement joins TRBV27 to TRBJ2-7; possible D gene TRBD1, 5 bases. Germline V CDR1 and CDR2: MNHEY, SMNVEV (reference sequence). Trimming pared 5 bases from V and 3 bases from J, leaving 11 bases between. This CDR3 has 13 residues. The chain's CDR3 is CASSTGALYEQYF. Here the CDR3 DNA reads TGTGCCAGCAGTACAGGAGCCCTCTACGAGCAGTACTTC.

The CDR3 nucleotides are TGTGCCAGCAGCTTAGCGTACGGAACTAATGAAAAACTGTTTTTT. As protein: CASSLAYGTNEKLFF. V and J are TRBV7-9 and TRBJ1-4; D gene ambiguous. The V and J ends lost 0 bases and 1 base respectively, with 6 bases between them. In germline, CDR1 is SEHNR, CDR2 FQNEAQ (reference sequence). The length of the CDR3 is 15 residues.

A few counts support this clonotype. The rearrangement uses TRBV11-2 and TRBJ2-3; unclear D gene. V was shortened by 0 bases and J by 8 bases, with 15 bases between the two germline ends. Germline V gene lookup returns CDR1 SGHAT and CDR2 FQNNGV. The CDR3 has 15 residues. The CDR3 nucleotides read TGTGCCAGCAGCTTAGATCTCGGGCCCTTGGGTACGCAGTATTTT. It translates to CASSLDLGPLGTQYF.

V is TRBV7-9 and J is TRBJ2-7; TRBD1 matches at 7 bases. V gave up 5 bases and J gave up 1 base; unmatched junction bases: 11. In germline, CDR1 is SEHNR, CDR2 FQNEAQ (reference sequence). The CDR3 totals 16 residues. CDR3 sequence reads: CASSGPGQASSYEQYF. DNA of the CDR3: TGTGCCAGCAGCGGACCCGGACAGGCGTCATCCTACGAGCAGTACTTC. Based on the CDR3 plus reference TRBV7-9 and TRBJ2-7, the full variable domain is DTGVSQNPRHKITKRGQNVTFRCDPISEHNRLYWYRQTLGQGPEFLTYFQNEAQLEKSRLLSDRFSAERPKGSFSTLEIQRTEQGDSAMYLCASSGPGQASSYEQYFGPGTRLTVT.

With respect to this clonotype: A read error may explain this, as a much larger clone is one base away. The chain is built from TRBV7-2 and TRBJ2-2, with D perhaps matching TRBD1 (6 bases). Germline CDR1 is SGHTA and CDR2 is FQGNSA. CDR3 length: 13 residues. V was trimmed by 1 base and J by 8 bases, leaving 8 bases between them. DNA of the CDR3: TGTGCCAGCAGCTTAGACGGGACAGGGGAGCTGTTTTTT. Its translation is CASSLDGTGELFF.

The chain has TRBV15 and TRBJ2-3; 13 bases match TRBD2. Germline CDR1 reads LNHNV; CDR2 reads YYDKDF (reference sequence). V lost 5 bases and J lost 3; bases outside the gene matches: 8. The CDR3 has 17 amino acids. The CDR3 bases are TGTGCCACCAGCGTTTGGACTAGCGGGAGTTGGACAGATACGCAGTATTTT. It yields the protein CATSVWTSGSWTDTQYF.

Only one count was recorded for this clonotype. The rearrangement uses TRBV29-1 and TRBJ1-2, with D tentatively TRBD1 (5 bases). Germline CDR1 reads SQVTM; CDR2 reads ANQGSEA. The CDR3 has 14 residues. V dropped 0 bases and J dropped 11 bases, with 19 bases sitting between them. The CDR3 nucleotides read TGCAGCGTTGAAGATTGGGGGTCCATCGACGTATACACCTTC. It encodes CSVEDWGSIDVYTF.

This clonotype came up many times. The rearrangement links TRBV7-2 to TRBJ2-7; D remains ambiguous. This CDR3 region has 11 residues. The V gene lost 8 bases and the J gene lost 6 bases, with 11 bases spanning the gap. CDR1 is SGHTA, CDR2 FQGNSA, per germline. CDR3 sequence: CASLGLREQYF. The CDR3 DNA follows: TGTGCCAGCTTGGGATTGCGCGAGCAGTACTTC.

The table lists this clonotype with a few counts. Here the CDR3 DNA reads TGCGCCAGCAGCCAAGATCGTGGCCGGGGGCGGGAGACCCAGTACTTC. Translation gives CASSQDRGRGRETQYF. The rearrangement links TRBV4-3 to TRBJ2-5, with D tentatively TRBD1 or TRBD2 (6 bases each). V lost 0 bases, J lost 5 bases, and 16 bases lay in between. Germline assignment: CDR1 LGHNA and CDR2 YSLEER. The CDR3 totals 16 residues.

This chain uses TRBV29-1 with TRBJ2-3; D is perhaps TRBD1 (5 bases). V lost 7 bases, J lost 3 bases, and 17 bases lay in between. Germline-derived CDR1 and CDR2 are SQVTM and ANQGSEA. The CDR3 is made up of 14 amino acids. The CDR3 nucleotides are TGCAGCGCCCAGAGAGTTCAGGGAACAGATACGCAGTATTTT. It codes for CSAQRVQGTDTQYF.

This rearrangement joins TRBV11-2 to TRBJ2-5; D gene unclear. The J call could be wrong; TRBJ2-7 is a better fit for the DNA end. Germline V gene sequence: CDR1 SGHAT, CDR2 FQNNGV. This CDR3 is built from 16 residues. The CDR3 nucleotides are TGTGCCAGCAGCTCCACCCAGATTCGTAGTGCCTACGAGCAGTACTTC. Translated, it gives CASSSTQIRSAYEQYF.

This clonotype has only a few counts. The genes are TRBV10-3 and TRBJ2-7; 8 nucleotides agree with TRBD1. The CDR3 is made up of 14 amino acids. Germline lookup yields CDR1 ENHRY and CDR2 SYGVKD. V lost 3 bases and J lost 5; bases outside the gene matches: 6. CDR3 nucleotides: TGTGCCATCAGTGATCGGACAGGGTGGGACGAGCAGTACTTC. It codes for CAISDRTGWDEQYF.

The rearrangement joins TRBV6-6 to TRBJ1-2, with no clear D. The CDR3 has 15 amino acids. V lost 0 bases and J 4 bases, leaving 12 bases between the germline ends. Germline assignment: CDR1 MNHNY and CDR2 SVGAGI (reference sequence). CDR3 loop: CASSYSIGKGYGYTF. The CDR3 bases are TGTGCCAGCAGTTACTCGATAGGGAAAGGCTATGGCTACACCTTC.

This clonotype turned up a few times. The CDR3 reads CASSPAVNRSLQNQPQHF. CDR3 DNA: TGTGCCAGCAGCCCAGCGGTTAACAGAAGCTTACAGAATCAGCCCCAGCATTTT. J is TRBJ1-5 and V is TRBV21-1. TRBV21-1 is described as a pseudogene. This CDR3 is 18 amino acids long.

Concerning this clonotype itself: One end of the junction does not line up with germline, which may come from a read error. The CDR3 sequence: CVSRGLSGNEQFF. Written as DNA, the CDR3 is TGTGTCAGCCGGGGACTCTCCGGCAATGAGCAGTTCTTC. V gene TRBV7-6 combines with J gene TRBJ2-1, with a possible D match to TRBD2 (6 bases). The CDR3 runs to 13 residues. The V gene's germline CDR1 is SGHVS and CDR2 FNYEAQ.

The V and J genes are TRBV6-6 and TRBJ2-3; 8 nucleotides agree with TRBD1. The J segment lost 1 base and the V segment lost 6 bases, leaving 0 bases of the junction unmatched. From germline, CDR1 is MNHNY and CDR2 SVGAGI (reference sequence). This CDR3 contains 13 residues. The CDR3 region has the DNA TGTGCCAGCAGGGGACAGGGCACAGATACGCAGTATTTT. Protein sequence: CASRGQGTDTQYF.

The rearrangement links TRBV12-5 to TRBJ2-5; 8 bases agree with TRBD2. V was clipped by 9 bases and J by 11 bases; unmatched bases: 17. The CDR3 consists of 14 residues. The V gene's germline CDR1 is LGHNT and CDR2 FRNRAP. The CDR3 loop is CASHPDGLAGEQYF. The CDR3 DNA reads TGTGCTAGCCACCCCGACGGACTAGCCGGGGAGCAGTACTTC.

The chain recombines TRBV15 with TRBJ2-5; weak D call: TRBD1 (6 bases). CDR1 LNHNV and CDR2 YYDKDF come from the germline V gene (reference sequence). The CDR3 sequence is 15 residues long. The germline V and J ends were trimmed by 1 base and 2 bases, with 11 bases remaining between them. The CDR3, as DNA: TGTGCCACCAGCAGAGCCAGGACAGTGCAAGAGACCCAGTACTTC. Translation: CATSRARTVQETQYF.

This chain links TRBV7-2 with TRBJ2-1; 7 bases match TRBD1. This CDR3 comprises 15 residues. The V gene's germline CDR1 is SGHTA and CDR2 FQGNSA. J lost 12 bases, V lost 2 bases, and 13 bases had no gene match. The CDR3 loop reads CASSLWRQGSNGQFF. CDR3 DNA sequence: TGTGCCAGCAGCTTATGGAGACAGGGTAGTAACGGGCAGTTCTTC.

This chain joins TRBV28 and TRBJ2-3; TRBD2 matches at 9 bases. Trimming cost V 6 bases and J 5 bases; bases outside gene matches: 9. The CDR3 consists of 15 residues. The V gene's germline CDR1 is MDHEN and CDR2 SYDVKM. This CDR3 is CASRLIAGAGDTQYF. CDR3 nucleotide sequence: TGTGCCAGCAGACTTATAGCGGGAGCTGGAGATACGCAGTATTTT.

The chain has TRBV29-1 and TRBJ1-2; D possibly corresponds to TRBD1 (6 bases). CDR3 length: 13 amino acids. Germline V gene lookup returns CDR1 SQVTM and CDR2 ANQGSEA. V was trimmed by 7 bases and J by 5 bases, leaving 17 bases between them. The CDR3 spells CSGLQGTGYGYTF. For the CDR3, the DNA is TGCAGCGGGCTACAGGGAACGGGGTATGGCTACACCTTC.